This T cell receptor (beta chain) was captured in a study of blood T cell repertoires in COVID-19. For the study at large: From T cells, B-cell-depleted T cells, or PBMCs came the material, which was cDNA or gDNA.

The CDR3 loop spans 18 amino acids. Trimming cost V 3 bases and J 8 bases; bases outside gene matches: 21. Germline V gene lookup returns CDR1 LNHNV and CDR2 YYDKDF (reference sequence). Measured with immunoSEQ multiplex PCR; TCRdb has only the in-frame clones, and not every one. The profile shows fewer than 100,000 clones, nearly 90% of them singletons. The rearrangement links TRBV15 to TRBJ1-2; 7 bases are shared with TRBD1. The receptor's source is a man in his 70s with acute or convalescent COVID-19. Sequenced input: peripheral blood. As DNA, the CDR3 is TGTGCCACCAGCAGCTTACGGACAGGCCCTACAACTAGTACGGGCTACACCTTC. It specifies CATSSLRTGPTTSTGYTF.